This entry describes one TCR beta chain. What it binds is unknown. The V and J ends lost 3 bases and 9 bases, in that order; junction bases with no gene match: 2. The CDR3 loop spans 12 amino acids. CDR1 and CDR2 from the germline V gene are KGHSH and LQKENI. The sample originates from a study of T cell responses to AZD1222 COVID-19 vaccine. Study-wide findings and caveats: Repertoires were sampled only after the peak T cell response.

TCRdb keeps only in-frame clones here, not all; method: immunoSEQ multiplex PCR. The sample yields around 130,000 clones, approximately 88% seen once. V is TRBV18 and J is TRBJ2-1, with 7 bases aligning to TRBD1. The TCR comes from an adult who received the AZD1222 COVID-19 vaccine. The sequencing here drew on peripheral blood, taken 28 days after the second AZD1222 dose. CDR3 amino acids: CASSPDRAEQFF. CDR3 sequence (DNA): TGTGCCAGCTCACCCGACAGGGCTGAGCAGTTCTTC.